These 4 T cell receptor beta chains came from one sample sequenced in a study of blood T cell repertoires in COVID-19. This table comes from immunoSEQ multiplex PCR, and its TCRdb copy is limited to in-frame clones, with some not included. In the table there are about 200,000 clones, under 90% of which are singletons. Sequenced sample: peripheral blood. The receptors come from a man older than 75 with acute or convalescent COVID-19.

The chain couples TRBV12-3 or TRBV12-4 to TRBJ1-1; D not resolved. This CDR3 is built from 13 residues. Trimming removed 6 bases from V and 1 base from J, with 9 bases in between. The CDR3 nucleotides are TGTGCCAGCAGGTTACAAAAGAACACTGAAGCTTTCTTT. This codes for CASRLQKNTEAFF.

This chain connects TRBV19 to TRBJ2-1; TRBD2 is a possible D gene (5 bases). V dropped 7 bases and J dropped 0 bases, with 16 bases sitting between them. The germline gives CDR1 LNHDA, CDR2 SQIVND (reference sequence). This CDR3 contains 16 residues. Here the CDR3 reads CASTRADSSSYNEQFF. In DNA, the CDR3 is TGTGCCAGTACGAGGGCGGATTCGAGCTCCTACAATGAGCAGTTCTTC.

The chain combines TRBV5-1 with TRBJ2-1; 14 positions match TRBD2. With 3 bases clipped from V and 9 bases from J, the junction kept 5 bases outside the gene matches. The CDR3 length is 15 residues. Germline V CDR1 and CDR2: SGHRS, YFSETQ. Here the CDR3 reads CASSSLTSGRAEQFF. CDR3 DNA sequence: TGCGCCAGCAGCTCGCTGACTAGCGGGAGGGCTGAGCAGTTCTTC.

The table lists this clone with a count of one. The chain uses TRBV9 and TRBJ2-3; 10 bases map to TRBD1. Per germline, CDR1 SGDLS and CDR2 YYNGEE. V was clipped by 3 bases and J by 6 bases; unmatched bases: 7. CDR3 length: 15 amino acids. For the CDR3, the DNA is TGTGCCAGCAGCGCAGACAGGGGGCTGGAGGATACGCAGTATTTT. Its protein product is CASSADRGLEDTQYF.